The 30 T cell receptor beta chains presented below share a single source sample, sequenced in a study of blood T cell repertoires in COVID-19. The repertoire was sequenced with immunoSEQ multiplex PCR; TCRdb's copy has only in-frame clones and lacks some. The table has approximately 80,000 clones, under 85% seen once. Material: peripheral blood. These receptors all come from a woman between 65 and 79 years old with acute or convalescent COVID-19.

V and J are TRBV30 and TRBJ2-5; unclear D gene. This CDR3 has 12 amino acids. The V gene lost 2 bases and the J gene lost 7 bases, with 11 bases spanning the gap. Per the germline V gene, CDR1 is GTSNPN and CDR2 is SVGIG (reference sequence). CDR3 in DNA: TGTGCCTGGAGTCCTAACCCGGGGACCCAGTACTTC. This codes for CAWSPNPGTQYF.

V usage is TRBV6-1 and J usage is TRBJ1-2, with D possibly matching TRBD1 (6 bases). Germline V gene sequence: CDR1 MNHNS, CDR2 SASEGT. With 4 bases removed from V and 2 bases from J, the gap between germline ends came to 17 bases. The CDR3 totals 16 residues. The CDR3 loop is CASSGHVGQRNYGYTF. CDR3 nucleotides: TGTGCCAGCAGTGGACACGTTGGACAGAGAAACTATGGCTACACCTTC.

The sample holds one count of this clone. J is TRBJ2-1 and V is TRBV9, with D tentatively TRBD1 (6 bases). CDR3 length equals 14 residues. Germline V lookup: CDR1 SGDLS, CDR2 YYNGEE. V was trimmed by 0 bases and J by 4 bases, leaving 8 bases between them. DNA of the CDR3: TGTGCCAGCAGCGTAGTGGGGGCGTACAATGAGCAGTTCTTC. This encodes CASSVVGAYNEQFF.

This clone occurred a few times. The V and J genes are TRBV7-9 and TRBJ1-6, with TRBD1 as a possible D gene (6 bases). This CDR3 region has 18 residues. CDR1 is SEHNR, CDR2 FQNEAQ, per germline (reference sequence). V was pared by 5 bases and J by 0 bases, with 17 bases between. The CDR3 coding sequence is TGTGCCAGCAGCCCAAGGGGAAGGGGGAGCTCCTATAATTCACCCCTCCACTTT. This encodes CASSPRGRGSSYNSPLHF.

The chain joins TRBV24-1 to TRBJ2-5, with TRBD1 as a possible D gene (6 bases). The CDR3 extends over 15 amino acids. Trimming stripped 9 bases from V and 3 bases from J, with 19 bases between. Germline V CDR1 and CDR2: KGHDR, SFDVKD. For the CDR3, the DNA is TGTGCCACCGCGAGATCCGGGACACTTGAAGAGACCCAGTACTTC. Its protein product is CATARSGTLEETQYF.

This rearrangement joins TRBV30 to TRBJ1-5; D gene ambiguous. Germline assignment: CDR1 GTSNPN and CDR2 SVGIG (reference sequence). Trimming removed 3 bases at V and 1 base at J, with 7 bases between. This CDR3 spans 13 amino acids. The CDR3 loop reads CAWSSISNQPQHF. The CDR3 DNA sequence: TGTGCCTGGAGCAGTATCAGCAATCAGCCCCAGCATTTT. Combining the CDR3 with reference TRBV30 and TRBJ1-5 gives the whole variable domain SQTIHQWPATLVQPVGSPLSLECTVEGTSNPNLYWYRQAAGRGLQLLFYSVGIGQISSEVPQNLSASRPQDRQFILSSKKLLLSDSGFYLCAWSSISNQPQHFGDGTRLSIL.

The chain links TRBV3-1 (or the pseudogene TRBV3-2) to TRBJ2-7, with 7 bases matching TRBD1. Germline V gene sequence: CDR1 LGHDT, CDR2 YNNKEL (reference sequence). With V trimmed by 8 bases and J by 0 bases, 4 bases remained unmatched. This CDR3 is built from 13 residues. The CDR3 loop is CASEGQASYEQYF. The CDR3 DNA reads as TGTGCCAGCGAAGGACAGGCCTCCTACGAGCAGTACTTC.

In this sample, this clone turned up once. The chain joins TRBV28 to TRBJ2-3; D is possibly TRBD2 (5 bases). Trimming removed 5 bases at V and 5 bases at J, with 20 bases between. The germline gives CDR1 MDHEN, CDR2 SYDVKM. This CDR3 comprises 16 residues. For the CDR3, the DNA is TGTGCCAGCAGTGACCGGGGTCTGTGGGATGGAGATACGCAGTATTTT. It codes for CASSDRGLWDGDTQYF.

This clone was seen once. J is TRBJ1-1 and V is TRBV6-5; 9 bases are a match to TRBD1. The CDR3 contains 14 residues. Germline V lookup: CDR1 MNHEY, CDR2 SVGAGI. Germline trimming cut 8 bases from V and 6 bases from J; bases unmatched to any gene: 10. CDR3 protein: CASLKQGAFAEAFF. The CDR3 DNA reads as TGTGCCAGCTTGAAACAGGGGGCGTTTGCTGAAGCTTTCTTT.

The genes are TRBV29-1 and TRBJ2-5, with TRBD2 identical over 12 bases. The CDR3 is made up of 15 amino acids. CDR1 is SQVTM, CDR2 ANQGSEA, per germline. The ends lost 7 bases at V and 4 bases at J; junction bases unmatched: 10. CDR3 residues: CSEYLAGGPRETQYF. In nucleotides, the CDR3 is TGCAGCGAGTATCTAGCGGGGGGGCCGCGAGAGACCCAGTACTTC.

The chain employs TRBV24-1 and TRBJ1-3; 8 positions match TRBD1. Looked up from germline, CDR1 is KGHDR and CDR2 is SFDVKD. Losses at the gene ends were 3 bases for V and 2 bases for J; bases not matched to a gene: 5. This CDR3 has 16 residues. The DNA for the CDR3 is TGTGCCACCAGTGATACTCGGACAGGGACTGGAAACACCATATATTTT. Its protein product is CATSDTRTGTGNTIYF.

This clone was seen only a few times. The gene calls are TRBV6-6 and TRBJ1-2, with 9 positions matching TRBD1. Trimming cost V 6 bases and J 2 bases; bases outside gene matches: 1. The CDR3 loop spans 13 amino acids. Germline V gene data show CDR1 as MNHNY and CDR2 as SVGAGI (reference sequence). CDR3 coding DNA: TGTGCCAGCAGACAGGGGGCCAACTATGGCTACACCTTC. It yields the protein CASRQGANYGYTF.

The chain joins TRBV12-3 or TRBV12-4 to TRBJ2-5; 8 bases line up with TRBD1. With 5 bases clipped from V and 5 bases from J, the junction kept 4 bases outside the gene matches. The CDR3 contains 13 residues. The DNA of the CDR3 is TGTGCCAGCAGTCTGGACAGGGCGGAGACCCAGTACTTC. As protein: CASSLDRAETQYF.

The chain uses TRBV9 and TRBJ1-3, with TRBD1 matching 8 bases. Germline CDR1 and CDR2: SGDLS and YYNGEE. The V segment lost 4 bases and the J segment 0 bases; nucleotides outside the gene matches: 6. The CDR3 covers 16 residues. The DNA of the CDR3 is TGTGCCAGCAGCCGGGGGACAGGAAACTCTGGAAACACCATATATTTT. Amino acids: CASSRGTGNSGNTIYF.

This clone appeared once. Other DNA sequences in the sample encode the same CDR3. The chain is built from TRBV28 and TRBJ1-6, with D unresolved. Germline V lookup: CDR1 MDHEN, CDR2 SYDVKM. With 2 bases removed from V and 0 bases from J, the gap between germline ends came to 5 bases. The CDR3 length is 15 residues. CDR3 sequence (DNA): TGTGCCAGCAGTTTACCTAGCTCCTATAATTCACCCCTCCACTTT. Protein: CASSLPSSYNSPLHF.

The J gene is TRBJ2-7, the V gene TRBV5-6; a possible D gene is TRBD1 (5 bases). Germline CDR1 and CDR2: SGHDT and YYEEEE. The CDR3 spans 16 residues. Trimming left V 3 bases short and J 3 bases short, with 19 bases between. The CDR3 DNA reads as TGTGCCAGCAGCTCCCGCAGGGAAGTATATAGCTACGAGCAGTACTTC. Translation: CASSSRREVYSYEQYF. The full variable domain, with the rest looked up from reference TRBV5-6 and TRBJ2-7, is DAGVTQSPTHLIKTRGQQVTLRCSPKSGHDTVSWYQQALGQGPQFIFQYYEEEERQRGNFPDRFSGHQFPNYSSELNVNALLLGDSALYLCASSSRREVYSYEQYFGPGTRLTVT.

The chain combines TRBV10-3 with TRBJ1-1; D might be TRBD1 (6 bases). V gave up 4 bases and J gave up 8 bases, with 8 bases separating them. This CDR3 comprises 11 residues. Germline CDR1 reads ENHRY; CDR2 reads SYGVKD. CDR3: CAISVGTEAFF. In DNA, the CDR3 is TGTGCCATCAGTGTCGGGACAGAAGCTTTCTTT.

CDR3 nucleotides: TGTGCCAGCAGTTCTGGACTTTTTAATTCACCCCTCCACTTT. Translation: CASSSGLFNSPLHF. V is TRBV27 and J is TRBJ1-6; no clear D gene. Per germline, CDR1 MNHEY and CDR2 SMNVEV (reference sequence). V lost 4 bases, J lost 6 bases, and 10 bases lay in between. This CDR3 region has 14 residues.

The chain uses TRBV25-1 and TRBJ1-2; 10 positions match TRBD1. This CDR3 comprises 15 residues. With V trimmed by 4 bases and J by 6 bases, 8 bases remained unmatched. Germline V gene lookup returns CDR1 MGHDK and CDR2 SYGVNS. CDR3 nucleotide sequence: TGTGCCAGCAGTGTCCCGGGACAGGGGTTCGATGGCTACACCTTC. This sequence encodes CASSVPGQGFDGYTF.

The chain is built from TRBV11-3 and TRBJ2-5, with 7 bases matching TRBD1. The CDR3 runs 14 residues. Germline V gene lookup returns CDR1 SGHNT and CDR2 YENEEA. Trimming removed 7 bases from V and 0 bases from J; junction bases left unmatched: 5. The CDR3 protein is CASTDREYQETQYF. CDR3 coding DNA: TGTGCCAGCACAGACAGGGAATACCAAGAGACCCAGTACTTC.

This chain's CDR3 is CASSLTGVTEAFF. CDR3 DNA sequence: TGTGCCAGCAGCCTTACAGGGGTAACTGAAGCTTTCTTT. The chain carries TRBV3-1 (or the pseudogene TRBV3-2) and TRBJ1-1; 7 positions agree with TRBD1. J gave up 5 bases and V 4 bases, and 4 bases lay outside the gene matches. The germline CDR1 and CDR2 sequences are LGHDT and YNNKEL (reference sequence). The CDR3 spans 13 residues.

This chain's CDR3 is CASSLYGAGVEGGYTF. The CDR3 coding sequence is TGTGCCAGCAGCTTATACGGCGCGGGGGTGGAGGGTGGCTACACCTTC. The rearrangement links TRBV11-2 to TRBJ1-2; a possible D gene is TRBD1 (5 bases). V dropped 2 bases and J dropped 7 bases, with 20 bases sitting between them. Germline-derived CDR1 and CDR2 are SGHAT and FQNNGV. The CDR3 is 16 residues long.

The rearrangement links TRBV18 to TRBJ1-1; possibly TRBD1 for D (5 bases). The length of the CDR3 is 14 residues. V lost 3 bases, J lost 0 bases, and 8 bases lay in between. The germline CDR1 and CDR2 sequences are KGHSH and LQKENI. The CDR3 DNA reads TGTGCCAGCTCACCCGGGGGGGTGAACACTGAAGCTTTCTTT. It specifies CASSPGGVNTEAFF.

This chain joins TRBV5-1 and TRBJ2-1, with TRBD2 identical over 11 bases. The CDR3 has 14 amino acids. CDR1 is SGHRS, CDR2 YFSETQ, per germline. Trimming removed 6 bases from V and 8 bases from J; junction bases left unmatched: 7. The chain's CDR3 is CASNGGLAVDEQFF. The CDR3 bases are TGCGCCAGCAATGGGGGACTAGCGGTGGATGAGCAGTTCTTC.

This chain uses TRBV27 with TRBJ1-5; 8 nucleotides match TRBD1. CDR1 MNHEY and CDR2 SMNVEV come from the germline V gene (reference sequence). Unmatched junction bases numbered 8, after V lost 4 bases and J lost 3 bases. The CDR3 is 16 residues long. This CDR3 reads CASSSTTDRDNQPQHF. The CDR3 bases are TGTGCCAGCAGTTCCACCACGGACAGGGACAATCAGCCCCAGCATTTT.

The V gene is TRBV7-9, the J gene TRBJ1-2; tentatively, D is TRBD1 (5 bases). Between the trimmed V and J ends, which lost 1 base and 2 bases, there was a span of 8 bases. CDR3 length: 14 amino acids. Germline CDR1 SEHNR, CDR2 FQNEAQ (reference sequence). CDR3 amino acids: CASSLGGLNYGYTF. CDR3 coding DNA: TGTGCCAGCAGCTTAGGGGGCCTAAACTATGGCTACACCTTC.

V usage is TRBV4-2 and J usage is TRBJ1-2; 7 bases agree with TRBD1. After removal of 1 base from V and 0 bases from J, the junction contained 5 bases not matched to a gene. CDR1 is LGHNA and CDR2 is YNFKEQ in the germline V gene. CDR3 length equals 16 residues. The CDR3 DNA follows: TGTGCCAGCAGCCAAGGTACAGGGGAAGCTAACTATGGCTACACCTTC. Amino acids: CASSQGTGEANYGYTF.

The chain is built from TRBV25-1 and TRBJ2-5; perhaps TRBD1 as D (6 bases). CDR3 size: 13 residues. Germline V gives CDR1 MGHDK, CDR2 SYGVNS. Trimming shortened V by 4 bases and J by 5 bases, and 11 bases separated the two germline ends. The CDR3 loop reads CASSGTVLETQYF. In DNA form, the CDR3 reads TGTGCCAGCAGTGGGACAGTTTTGGAGACCCAGTACTTC.

This rearrangement joins TRBV5-1 to TRBJ1-1; weak D call: TRBD1 (5 bases). Per the germline V gene, CDR1 is SGHRS and CDR2 is YFSETQ. The CDR3 covers 13 residues. V was clipped by 10 bases and J by 1 base, with 14 bases between them. The DNA of the CDR3 is TGCGCCTGGAGCACAGGCCAGAACACTGAAGCTTTCTTT. It yields the protein CAWSTGQNTEAFF. The full variable domain, rest sourced from reference TRBV5-1 and TRBJ1-1, is KAGVTQTPRYLIKTRGQQVTLSCSPISGHRSVSWYQQTPGQGLQFLFEYFSETQRNKGNFPGRFSGRQFSNSRSEMNVSTLELGDSALYLCAWSTGQNTEAFFGQGTRLTVV.

The V call is TRBV12-5, the J call TRBJ1-1; possibly TRBD1 for D (5 bases). Germline loops: CDR1 LGHNT, CDR2 FRNRAP. The V and J ends lost 4 bases and 5 bases respectively, with 17 bases between them. This CDR3 has 15 amino acids. Written as DNA, the CDR3 is TGTGCTAGTGGTTACCAGGGCGGAGCGGGGACTGAAGCTTTCTTT. This gives the protein CASGYQGGAGTEAFF.